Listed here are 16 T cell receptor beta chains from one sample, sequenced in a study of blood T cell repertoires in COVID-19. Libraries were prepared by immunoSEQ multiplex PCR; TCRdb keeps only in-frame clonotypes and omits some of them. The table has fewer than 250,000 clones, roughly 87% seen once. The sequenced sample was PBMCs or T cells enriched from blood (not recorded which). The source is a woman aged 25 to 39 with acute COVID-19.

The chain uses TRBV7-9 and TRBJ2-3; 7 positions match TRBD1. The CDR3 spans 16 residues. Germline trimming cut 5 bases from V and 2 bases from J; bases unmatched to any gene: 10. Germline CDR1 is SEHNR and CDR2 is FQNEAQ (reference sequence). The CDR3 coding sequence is TGTGCCAGCAGCCCCCCGACAGGGCTGGTCACAGATACGCAGTATTTT. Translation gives CASSPPTGLVTDTQYF.

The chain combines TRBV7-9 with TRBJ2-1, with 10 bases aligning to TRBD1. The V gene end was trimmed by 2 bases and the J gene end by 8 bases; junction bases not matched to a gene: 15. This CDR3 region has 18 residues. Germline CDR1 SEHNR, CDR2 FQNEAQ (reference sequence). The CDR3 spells CASSLYGPGTGVDDEQFF. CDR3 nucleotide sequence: TGTGCCAGCAGCTTATACGGGCCCGGGACAGGGGTAGACGATGAGCAGTTCTTC.

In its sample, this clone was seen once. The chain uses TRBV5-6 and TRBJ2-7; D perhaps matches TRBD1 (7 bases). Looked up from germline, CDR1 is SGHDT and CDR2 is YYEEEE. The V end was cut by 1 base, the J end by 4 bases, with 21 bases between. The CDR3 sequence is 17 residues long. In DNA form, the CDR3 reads TGTGCCAGCAGCTTGCTAAACAGGGTAGCAGGGGGGTACGAGCAGTACTTC. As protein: CASSLLNRVAGGYEQYF. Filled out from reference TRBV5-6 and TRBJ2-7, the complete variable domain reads DAGVTQSPTHLIKTRGQQVTLRCSPKSGHDTVSWYQQALGQGPQFIFQYYEEEERQRGNFPDRFSGHQFPNYSSELNVNALLLGDSALYLCASSLLNRVAGGYEQYFGPGTRLTVT.

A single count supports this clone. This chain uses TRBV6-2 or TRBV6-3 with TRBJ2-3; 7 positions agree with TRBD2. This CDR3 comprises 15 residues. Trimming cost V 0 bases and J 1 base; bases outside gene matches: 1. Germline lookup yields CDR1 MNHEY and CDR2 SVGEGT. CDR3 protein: CASSYSSGGTDTQYF. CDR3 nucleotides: TGTGCCAGCAGTTACTCCAGCGGGGGCACAGATACGCAGTATTTT.

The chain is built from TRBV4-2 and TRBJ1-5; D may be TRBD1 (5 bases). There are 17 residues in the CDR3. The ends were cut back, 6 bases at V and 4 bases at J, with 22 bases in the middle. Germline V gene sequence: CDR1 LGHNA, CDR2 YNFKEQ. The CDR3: CASSSRLGGELNQPQHF. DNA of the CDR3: TGTGCCAGCAGTTCCCGACTTGGGGGGGAGCTGAATCAGCCCCAGCATTTT.

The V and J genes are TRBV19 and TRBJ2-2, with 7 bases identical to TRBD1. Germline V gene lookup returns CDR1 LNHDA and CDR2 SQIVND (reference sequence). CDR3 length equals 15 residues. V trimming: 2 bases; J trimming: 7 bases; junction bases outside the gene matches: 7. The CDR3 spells CASSISTGMVGELFF. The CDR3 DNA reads TGTGCCAGTAGTATATCGACAGGGATGGTCGGGGAGCTGTTTTTT.

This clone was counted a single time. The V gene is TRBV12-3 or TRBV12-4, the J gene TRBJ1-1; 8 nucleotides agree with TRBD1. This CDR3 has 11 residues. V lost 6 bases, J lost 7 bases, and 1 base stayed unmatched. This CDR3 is CASRGQGEAFF. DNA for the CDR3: TGTGCCAGCAGAGGACAGGGTGAAGCTTTCTTT.

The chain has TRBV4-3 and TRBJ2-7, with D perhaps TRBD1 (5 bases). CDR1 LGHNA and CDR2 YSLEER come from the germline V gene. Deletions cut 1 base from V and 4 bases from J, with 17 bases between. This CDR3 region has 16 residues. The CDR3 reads CASSQVKDSDLYEQYF. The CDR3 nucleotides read TGCGCCAGCAGCCAAGTTAAAGACAGTGACTTATACGAGCAGTACTTC.

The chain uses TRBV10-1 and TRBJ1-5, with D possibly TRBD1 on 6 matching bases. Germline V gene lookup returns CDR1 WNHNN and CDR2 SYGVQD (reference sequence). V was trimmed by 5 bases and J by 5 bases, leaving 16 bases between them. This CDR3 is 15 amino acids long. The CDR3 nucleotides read TGCGCCAGCAGTCCCCCTGACAGGACCTATCAGCCCCAGCATTTT. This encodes CASSPPDRTYQPQHF.

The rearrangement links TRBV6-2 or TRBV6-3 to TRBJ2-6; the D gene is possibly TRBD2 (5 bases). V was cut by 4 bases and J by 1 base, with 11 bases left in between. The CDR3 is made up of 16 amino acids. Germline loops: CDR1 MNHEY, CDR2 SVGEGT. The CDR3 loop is CASSLEGRSGANVLTF. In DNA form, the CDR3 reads TGTGCCAGCAGTTTAGAAGGGAGATCTGGGGCCAACGTCCTGACTTTC.

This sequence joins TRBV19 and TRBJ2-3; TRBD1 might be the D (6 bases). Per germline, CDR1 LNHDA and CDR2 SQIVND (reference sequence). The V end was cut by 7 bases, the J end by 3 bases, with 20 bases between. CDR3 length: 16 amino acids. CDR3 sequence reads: CASNHRERGSTDTQYF. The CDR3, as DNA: TGTGCCAGTAACCACAGGGAGAGGGGGTCAACAGATACGCAGTATTTT.

CDR3 loop: CASSPRGEQYF. The CDR3 coding sequence is TGTGCCAGCAGCCCCCGGGGTGAGCAGTACTTC. The rearrangement links TRBV7-2 to TRBJ2-7; maybe TRBD2 (5 bases). CDR3 length: 11 amino acids. Germline V gene sequence: CDR1 SGHTA, CDR2 FQGNSA. V lost 5 bases, J lost 7 bases, and 9 bases lay in between.

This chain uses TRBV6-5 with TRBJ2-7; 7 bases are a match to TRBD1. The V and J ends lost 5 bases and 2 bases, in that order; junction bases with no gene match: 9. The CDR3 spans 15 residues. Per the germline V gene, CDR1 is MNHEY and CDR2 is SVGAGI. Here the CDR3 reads CASSPLTGTAYEQYF. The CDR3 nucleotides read TGTGCCAGCAGTCCCCTTACCGGGACAGCCTACGAGCAGTACTTC.

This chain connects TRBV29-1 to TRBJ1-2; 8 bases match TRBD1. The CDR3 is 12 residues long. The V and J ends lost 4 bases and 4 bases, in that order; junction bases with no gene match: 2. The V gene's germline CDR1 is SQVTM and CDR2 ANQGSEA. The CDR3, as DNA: TGCAGCGTTGCAGGGGGCGGCTATGGCTACACCTTC. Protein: CSVAGGGYGYTF.

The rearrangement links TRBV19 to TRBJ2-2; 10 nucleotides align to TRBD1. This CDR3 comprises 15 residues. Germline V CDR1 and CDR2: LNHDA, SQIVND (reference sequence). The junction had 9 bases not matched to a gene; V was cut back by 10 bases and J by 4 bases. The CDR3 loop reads CATSRQGASTGELFF. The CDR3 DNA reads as TGTGCCACCTCAAGACAGGGGGCTAGCACCGGGGAGCTGTTTTTT.

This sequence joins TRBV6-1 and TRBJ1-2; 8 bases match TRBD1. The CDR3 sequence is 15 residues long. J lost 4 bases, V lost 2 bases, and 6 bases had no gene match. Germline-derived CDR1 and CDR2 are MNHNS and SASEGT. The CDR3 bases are TGTGCCAGCAGTGAACCCGGGGACAGGAGCTATGGCTACACCTTC. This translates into CASSEPGDRSYGYTF.